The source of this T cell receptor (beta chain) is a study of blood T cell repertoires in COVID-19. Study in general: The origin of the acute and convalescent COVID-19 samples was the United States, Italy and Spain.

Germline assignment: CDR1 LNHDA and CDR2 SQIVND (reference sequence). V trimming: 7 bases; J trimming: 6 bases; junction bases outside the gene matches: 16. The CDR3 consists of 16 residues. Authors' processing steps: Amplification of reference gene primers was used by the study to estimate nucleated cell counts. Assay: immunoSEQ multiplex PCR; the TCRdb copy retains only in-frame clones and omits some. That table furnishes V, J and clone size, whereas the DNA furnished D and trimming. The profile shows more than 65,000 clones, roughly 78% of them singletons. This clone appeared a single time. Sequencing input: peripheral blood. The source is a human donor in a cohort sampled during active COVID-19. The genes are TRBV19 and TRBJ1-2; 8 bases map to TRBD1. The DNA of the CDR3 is TGTGCCAGTACCCAAGCCGGGACAGGCGATTATCATGGCTACACCTTC. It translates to CASTQAGTGDYHGYTF.